This TCR beta chain was observed in a study of identical twins. In regard to this clonotype: Its antigen is currently unknown.

General study results and limits: One should note that invariant MAIT and iNKT cells could partly confound zero-insertion analyses.

This CDR3 has 13 residues. V dropped 6 bases and J dropped 5 bases, with 12 bases sitting between them. CDR1 and CDR2 from the germline V gene are LGHNT and FRNRAP. TCRdb reanalysed the 5' RACE reads using MiXCR and keeps one entry per CDR3 protein. Of fewer than 550,000 distinct CDR3 sequences in the sample, 13% to 15% were seen once. In addition, the sample was reused for a study of yellow fever vaccine responses in identical twins.

Specimen: CD4+ T cells sorted from blood. The receptor's source is a woman aged 18-29 years in good health. The genes are TRBV12-5 and TRBJ2-3, with a weak D call TRBD1 (5 bases). CDR3 protein: CASGRTTVDTQYF. The CDR3 DNA sequence: TGTGCTAGTGGAAGGACAACGGTAGATACGCAGTATTTT.